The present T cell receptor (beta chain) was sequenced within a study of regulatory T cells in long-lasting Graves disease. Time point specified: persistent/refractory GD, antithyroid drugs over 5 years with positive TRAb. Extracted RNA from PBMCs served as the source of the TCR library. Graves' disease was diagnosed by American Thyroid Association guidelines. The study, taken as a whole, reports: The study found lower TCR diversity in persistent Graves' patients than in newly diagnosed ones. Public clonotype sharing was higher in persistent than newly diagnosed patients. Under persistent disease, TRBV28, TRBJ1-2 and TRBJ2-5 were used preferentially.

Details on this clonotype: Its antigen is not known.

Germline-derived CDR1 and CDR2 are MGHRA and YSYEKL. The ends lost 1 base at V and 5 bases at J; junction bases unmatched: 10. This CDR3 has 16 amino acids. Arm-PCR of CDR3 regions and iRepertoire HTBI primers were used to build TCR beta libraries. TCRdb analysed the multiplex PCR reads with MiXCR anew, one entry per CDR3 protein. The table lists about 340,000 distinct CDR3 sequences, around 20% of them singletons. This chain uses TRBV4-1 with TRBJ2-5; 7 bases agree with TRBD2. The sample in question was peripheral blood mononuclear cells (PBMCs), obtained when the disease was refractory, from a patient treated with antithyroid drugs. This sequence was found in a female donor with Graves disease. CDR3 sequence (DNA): TGCGCCAGCAGCCAAGCGGCATTCGGGGGGAGCGAGACCCAGTACTTC. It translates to CASSQAAFGGSETQYF.